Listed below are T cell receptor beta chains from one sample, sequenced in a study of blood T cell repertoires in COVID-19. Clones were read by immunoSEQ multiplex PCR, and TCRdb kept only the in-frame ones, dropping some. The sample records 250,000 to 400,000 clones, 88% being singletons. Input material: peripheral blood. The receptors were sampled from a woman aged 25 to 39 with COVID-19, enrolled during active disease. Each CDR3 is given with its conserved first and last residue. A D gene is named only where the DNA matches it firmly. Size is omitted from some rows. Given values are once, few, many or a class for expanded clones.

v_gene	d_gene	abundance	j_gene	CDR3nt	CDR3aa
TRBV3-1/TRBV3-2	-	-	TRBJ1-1	TGTGCCAGCAGTAAAACACACCCGGGGAGATCGAACACTGAAGCTTTCTTT	CASSKTHPGRSNTEAFF
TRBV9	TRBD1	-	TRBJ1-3	TGTGCCAGCAGCGGCCAGACAGGGGTTGGAAACACCATATATTTT	CASSGQTGVGNTIYF
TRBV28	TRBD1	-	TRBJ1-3	TGTGCCAGCACCACGGGACAGACCTCTGGAAACACCATATATTTT	CASTTGQTSGNTIYF
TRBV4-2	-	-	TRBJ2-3	TGTGCCAGCAGCCAAGATCTACTAGATATTTCTAGCACAGATACGCAGTATTTT	CASSQDLLDISSTDTQYF
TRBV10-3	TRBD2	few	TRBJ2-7	TGTGCCATCAGTGGACTAGCGGGGTTCGAGCAGTACTTC	CAISGLAGFEQYF
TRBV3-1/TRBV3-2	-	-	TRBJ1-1	TGTGCCAGCAGCCAAAGAGGACCAAAGGCGGGCACTGAAGCTTTCTTT	CASSQRGPKAGTEAFF
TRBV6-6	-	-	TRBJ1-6	TGTGCCAGCAGTTCTGATTCACCCCTCCACTTT	CASSSDSPLHF
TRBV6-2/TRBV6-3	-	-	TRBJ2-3	TGTGCCAGCAGTTACGTCGGGGGAATCACAGATACGCAGTATTTT	CASSYVGGITDTQYF
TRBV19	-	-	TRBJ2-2	TGTGCCAGTAGTTCCCAGGGCTCCGGGGAGCTGTTTTTT	CASSSQGSGELFF
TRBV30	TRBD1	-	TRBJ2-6	TGTGCCTGGAGTGGACAGGGGGCGGCTGGGGCCAACGTCCTGACTTTC	CAWSGQGAAGANVLTF
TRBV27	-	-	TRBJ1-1	TGTGCCAGCAGTATGGACCGGGGATTTGGTGAAGCTTTCTTT	CASSMDRGFGEAFF
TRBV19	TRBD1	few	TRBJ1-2	TGTGCCAGTAGTGCCCTCGACAGGGCGCGGGGCTACACCTTC	CASSALDRARGYTF
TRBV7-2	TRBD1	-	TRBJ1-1	TGTGCCAGCAGCCCCGCTGGGACAGGGTTTTTCTTT	CASSPAGTGFFF
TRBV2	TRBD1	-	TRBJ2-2	TGTGCCAGCAGTGGCGACAGGGCGTCGAACACCGGGGAGCTGTTTTTT	CASSGDRASNTGELFF
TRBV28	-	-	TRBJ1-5	TGTGCCAGCAGTTTAATACGGGGGGCACCCCGAGAGCCCCAGCATTTT	CASSLIRGAPREPQHF
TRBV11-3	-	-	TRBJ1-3	TGTGCCAGCAGCTTAATAGCTGGAAACACCATATATTTT	CASSLIAGNTIYF
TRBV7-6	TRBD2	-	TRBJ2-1	TGTGCCAGCAGCTTGGCGGGGGACTTGTCCAATGAGCAGTTCTTC	CASSLAGDLSNEQFF
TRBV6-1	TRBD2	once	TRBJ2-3	TGTGCCAGCAGCCAAACTAGCGGGGGGGCCACGCAGTATTTT	CASSQTSGGATQYF
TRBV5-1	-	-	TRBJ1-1	TGCGCCAGCAGCTTGTCGGGGGACACTGAAGCTTTCTTT	CASSLSGDTEAFF
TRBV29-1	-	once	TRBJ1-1	TGCAGCGTTGACGAGGGGAGGCCTGAAGCTTTCTTT	CSVDEGRPEAFF
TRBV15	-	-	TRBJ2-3	TGTGCCACCAGCGAGAGGTTCACAGATACGCAGTATTTT	CATSERFTDTQYF
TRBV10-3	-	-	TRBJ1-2	TGTGCCATCAGCCCAGATAACTATGGCTACACCTTC	CAISPDNYGYTF
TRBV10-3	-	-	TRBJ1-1	TGTGCCATCAGTACCGGGACAGAAGCTTTCTTT	CAISTGTEAFF
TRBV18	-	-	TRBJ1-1	TGTGCCAGCTCACCATCACCCAGGGCGGGGGAGAACACTGAAGCTTTCTTT	CASSPSPRAGENTEAFF
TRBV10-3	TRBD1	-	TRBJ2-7	TGTGCCACACGGATGGACAGGATAACCTACGAGCAGTACTTC	CATRMDRITYEQYF
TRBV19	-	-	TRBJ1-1	TGTGCCTCCCTTGGTGGAGGGCAGAACACTGAAGCTTTCTTT	CASLGGGQNTEAFF
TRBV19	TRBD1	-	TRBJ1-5	TGTGCCACCACAGACCCCGGACAGGCCAGCAATCAGCCCCAGCATTTT	CATTDPGQASNQPQHF
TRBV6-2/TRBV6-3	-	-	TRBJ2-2	TGTGCCAGCAGTGATGACAGGTACACCGGGGAGCTGTTTTTT	CASSDDRYTGELFF
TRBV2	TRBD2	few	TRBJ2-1	TGTGCCAGCAAGTACGAGCGGGGGTTTGCCGGGGGTGAGCAGTTCTTC	CASKYERGFAGGEQFF
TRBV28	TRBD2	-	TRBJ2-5	TGTGCCAGCAGTTTAAGCGGGGGCGACCAAGAGACCCAGTACTTC	CASSLSGGDQETQYF
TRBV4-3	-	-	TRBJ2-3	TGCGCCAGCAGCCAAGATGGGCGGGGGCCCCTAGGAAGCACAGATACGCAGTATTTT	CASSQDGRGPLGSTDTQYF
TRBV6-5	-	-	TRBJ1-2	TGTGCCAGCATTTCCTCTAGCCTCTATGGCTACACCTTC	CASISSSLYGYTF
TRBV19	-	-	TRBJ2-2	TGTGCCAGTAGTATCGGGGTGGGTGTAACCGGGGAGCTGTTTTTT	CASSIGVGVTGELFF
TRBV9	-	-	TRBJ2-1	TGTGCCAGCAGCGCCCGAAGGACAAACTACAATGAGCAGTTCTTC	CASSARRTNYNEQFF
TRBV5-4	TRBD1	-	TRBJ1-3	TGTGCCAGCAGCTTGGGGGACAGCCCTCTTGGAAACACCATATATTTT	CASSLGDSPLGNTIYF
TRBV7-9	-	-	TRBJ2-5	TGTGCCAGCAGCTTAGCGGGCCGCGAAGAGACCCAGTACTTC	CASSLAGREETQYF
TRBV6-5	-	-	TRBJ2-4	TGTGCCAGCAGTTACTCCGGGACATCTGGGCTCATTCAGTACTTC	CASSYSGTSGLIQYF
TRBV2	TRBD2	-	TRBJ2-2	TGTGCCAGCAGGCGGACTAGCGGGGGCACCGGGGAGCTGTTTTTT	CASRRTSGGTGELFF
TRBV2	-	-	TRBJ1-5	TGTGCCAGCAGCGCTGGACTGTTTAGCAATCAGCCCCAGCATTTT	CASSAGLFSNQPQHF
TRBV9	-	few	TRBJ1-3	TGTGCCAGCAGCGTAAACCCGAGCTCTGGAAACACCATATATTTT	CASSVNPSSGNTIYF
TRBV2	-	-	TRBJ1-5	TGTGCCAGAAGCGCAGGGGCCGGGCAGCCCCAGCATTTT	CARSAGAGQPQHF
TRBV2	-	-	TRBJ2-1	TGTGCCAGCAGTGCTACGAGGAATGAGCAGTTCTTC	CASSATRNEQFF
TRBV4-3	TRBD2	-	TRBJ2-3	TGCGCCAGCAGCCTGGGGACTAGCGACCACACAGATACGCAGTATTTT	CASSLGTSDHTDTQYF
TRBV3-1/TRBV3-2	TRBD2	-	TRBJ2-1	TGTGCCAGCAGCCAACCGCGGGAGAGCTCCTACAATGAGCAGTTCTTC	CASSQPRESSYNEQFF
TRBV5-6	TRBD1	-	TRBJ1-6	TGTGCCAGCAGCTTGATGGGGCAGGGGGATGTAAATTCACCCCTCCACTTT	CASSLMGQGDVNSPLHF
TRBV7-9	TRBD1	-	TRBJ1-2	TGTGCCAGCAGCGACTCAGGGGGTAGCTATGGCTACACCTTC	CASSDSGGSYGYTF
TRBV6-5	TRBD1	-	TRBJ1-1	TGTGCCAGCAGGTTAACAGGGGGCACTGAAGCTTTCTTT	CASRLTGGTEAFF
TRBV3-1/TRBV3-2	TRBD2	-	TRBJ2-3	TGTGCCAGCAGCCAACCTAGCGGGGCAAGCACAGATACGCAGTATTTT	CASSQPSGASTDTQYF
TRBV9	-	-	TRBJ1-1	TGTGCCAGCAGCGACATGGGGACACCCAACACTGAAGCTTTCTTT	CASSDMGTPNTEAFF
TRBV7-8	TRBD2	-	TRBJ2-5	TGTGCCAGCAGCTCCACTAGCGGGGGGCGAGAGACCCAGTACTTC	CASSSTSGGRETQYF
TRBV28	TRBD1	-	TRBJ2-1	TGTGCCAGCAGTTCCCCACGGGACAGGGGGCTCAATGAGCAGTTCTTC	CASSSPRDRGLNEQFF
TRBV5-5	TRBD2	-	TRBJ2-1	TGTGCCAGCAGCTTTAGCGGGGATAGCTCCTACAATGAGCAGTTCTTC	CASSFSGDSSYNEQFF
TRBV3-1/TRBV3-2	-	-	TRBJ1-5	TGTCCACGTAGCAGGGGACATAGCAATCAGCCCCAGCATTTT	CPRSRGHSNQPQHF
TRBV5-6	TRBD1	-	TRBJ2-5	TGTGCCAGCAGCTTCCGACAGGGACGAGAGACCCAGTACTTC	CASSFRQGRETQYF
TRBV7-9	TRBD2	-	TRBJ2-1	TGTGCCAGCAGCTTCAGGACTAGCGGGGGCCTCAATGAGCAGTTCTTC	CASSFRTSGGLNEQFF